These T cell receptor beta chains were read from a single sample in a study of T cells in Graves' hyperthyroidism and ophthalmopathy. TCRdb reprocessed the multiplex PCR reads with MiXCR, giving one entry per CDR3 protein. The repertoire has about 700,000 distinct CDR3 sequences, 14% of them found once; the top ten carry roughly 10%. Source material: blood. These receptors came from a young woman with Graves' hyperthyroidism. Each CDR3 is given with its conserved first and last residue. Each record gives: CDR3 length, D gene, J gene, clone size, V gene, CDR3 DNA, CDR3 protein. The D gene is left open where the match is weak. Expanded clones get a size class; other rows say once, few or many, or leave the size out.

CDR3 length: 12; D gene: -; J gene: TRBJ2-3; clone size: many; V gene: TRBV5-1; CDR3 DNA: TGCGCCAGCAGCTCCAACCTAGATACGCAGTATTTT; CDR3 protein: CASSSNLDTQYF
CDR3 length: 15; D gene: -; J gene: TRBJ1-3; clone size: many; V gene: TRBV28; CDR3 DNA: TGTGCCAGCAGTTTCCCGATGCTCATGGGAAACACCATATATTTT; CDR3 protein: CASSFPMLMGNTIYF
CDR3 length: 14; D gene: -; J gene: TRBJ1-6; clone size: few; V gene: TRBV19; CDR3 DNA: TGTGCCAGTAGTCCGGGACCGAGTAATTCACCCCTCCACTTT; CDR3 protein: CASSPGPSNSPLHF
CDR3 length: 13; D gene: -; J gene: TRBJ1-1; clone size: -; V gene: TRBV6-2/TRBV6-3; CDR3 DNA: TGTGCCAGCAGTTACTACGGACGGATTGAAGCTTTCTTT; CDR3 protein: CASSYYGRIEAFF
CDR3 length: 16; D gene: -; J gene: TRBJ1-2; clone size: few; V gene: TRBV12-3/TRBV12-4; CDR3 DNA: TGTGCCAGCAGTTTAGAGAGGGGGACCGACCCGAGTGGCTACACCTTC; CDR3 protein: CASSLERGTDPSGYTF
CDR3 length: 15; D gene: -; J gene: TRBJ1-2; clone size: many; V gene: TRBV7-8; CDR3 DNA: TGTGCCAGCAGCAACCGGGACTCCGGCCGCTATGGCTACACCTTC; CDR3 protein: CASSNRDSGRYGYTF
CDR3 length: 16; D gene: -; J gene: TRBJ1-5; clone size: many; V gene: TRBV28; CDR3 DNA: TGTGCCAGCAGAGTAAGGGGGGTCGGGGGCAATCAGCCCCAGCATTTT; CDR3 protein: CASRVRGVGGNQPQHF
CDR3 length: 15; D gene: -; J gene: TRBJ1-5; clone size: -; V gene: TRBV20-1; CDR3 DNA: TGCAGTGCGCCGACCTCGGAAAATAGCAATCAGCCCCAGCATTTT; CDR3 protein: CSAPTSENSNQPQHF
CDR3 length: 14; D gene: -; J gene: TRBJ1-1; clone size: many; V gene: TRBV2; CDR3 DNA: TGTGCCAGCAGGGCCCGGACTCTGAACACTGAAGCTTTCTTT; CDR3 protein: CASRARTLNTEAFF
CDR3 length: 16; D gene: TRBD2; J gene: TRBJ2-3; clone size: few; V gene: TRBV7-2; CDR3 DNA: TGTGCCAGCAGAGTCTCGGGACTAGTGTTCACAGATACGCAGTATTTT; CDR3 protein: CASRVSGLVFTDTQYF
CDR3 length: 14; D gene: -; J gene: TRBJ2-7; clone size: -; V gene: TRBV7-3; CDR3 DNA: TGTGCCAGCAGCCCACCCCGGGGGTACTACGAGCAGTACTTC; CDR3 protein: CASSPPRGYYEQYF
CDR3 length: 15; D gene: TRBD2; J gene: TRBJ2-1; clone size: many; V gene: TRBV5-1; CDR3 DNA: TGCGCCAGCAGTCGGGTGCGGGAGGGCTACAATGAGCAGTTCTTC; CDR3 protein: CASSRVREGYNEQFF
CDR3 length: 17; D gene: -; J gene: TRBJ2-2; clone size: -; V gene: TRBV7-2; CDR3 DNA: TGTGCCAGCAGCTTAAGGCCTGGACTATCTAACACCGGGGAGCTGTTTTTT; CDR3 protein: CASSLRPGLSNTGELFF
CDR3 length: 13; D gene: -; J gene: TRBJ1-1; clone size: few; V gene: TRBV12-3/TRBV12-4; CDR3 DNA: TGTGCCAGCAGTTTAATCAGTGGCACTGAAGCTTTCTTT; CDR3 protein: CASSLISGTEAFF
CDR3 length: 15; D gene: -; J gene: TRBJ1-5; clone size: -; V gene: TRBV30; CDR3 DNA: TGTGCCTGGAGTGTCGGGGGGCGAGGCAATCAGCCCCAGCATTTT; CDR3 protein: CAWSVGGRGNQPQHF
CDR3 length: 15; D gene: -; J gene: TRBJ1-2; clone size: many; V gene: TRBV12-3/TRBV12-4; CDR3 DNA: TGTGCCAGCAGTCTAACAGGGAGGCGCGCCTATGGCTACACCTTC; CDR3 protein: CASSLTGRRAYGYTF
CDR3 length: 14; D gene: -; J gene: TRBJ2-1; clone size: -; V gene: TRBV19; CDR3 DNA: TGTGCCAGTAGGAGTTCCGGTGACTACAATGAGCAGTTCTTC; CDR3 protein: CASRSSGDYNEQFF
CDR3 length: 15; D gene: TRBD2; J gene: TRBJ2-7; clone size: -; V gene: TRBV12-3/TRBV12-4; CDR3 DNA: TGTGCCAGCAGTTTGGATAGCGGGAGCTCCTACGAGCAGTACTTC; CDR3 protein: CASSLDSGSSYEQYF
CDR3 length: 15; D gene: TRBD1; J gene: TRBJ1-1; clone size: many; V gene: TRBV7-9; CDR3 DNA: TGTGCCAGCAGCTTAGGACAGGGTGGATTCACTGAAGCTTTCTTT; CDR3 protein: CASSLGQGGFTEAFF
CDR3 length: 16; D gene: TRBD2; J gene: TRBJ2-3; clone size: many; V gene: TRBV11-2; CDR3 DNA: TGTGCCAGCAACCCAACAGCGGGAGGGGGGTCGGATACGCAGTATTTT; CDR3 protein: CASNPTAGGGSDTQYF
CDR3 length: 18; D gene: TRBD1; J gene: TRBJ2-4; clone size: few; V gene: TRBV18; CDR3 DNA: TGTGCCAGCTCACCTAAGTCCGGGACAGGGCTAGCCAAAAACATTCAGTACTTC; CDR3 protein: CASSPKSGTGLAKNIQYF